A single sample gave rise to the 25 T cell receptor beta chains below, sequenced in a study of shared clonotypes between healthy human individuals. The assay was immunoSEQ multiplex PCR, and TCRdb's table has in-frame clones only and misses some. This table has roughly 2,300,000 clones, 85% to 95% appearing once. The sample taken for sequencing was naive CD4+ T cells from PBMCs. This sample's subset: CD45RA+ positively selected. Receptors originate from a young man in good health. Some clones in this sample may be carry-over from other donors' samples.

The chain employs TRBV5-1 and TRBJ2-3; 12 bases fit TRBD1. Germline V gene lookup returns CDR1 SGHRS and CDR2 YFSETQ. The V segment lost 4 bases and the J segment 5 bases; nucleotides outside the gene matches: 11. The CDR3 loop spans 17 amino acids. DNA for the CDR3: TGCGCCAGCAGCGAAGGGACAGGGGGCGATTTCCGAGATACGCAGTATTTT. The encoded protein is CASSEGTGGDFRDTQYF. Supplemented by reference TRBV5-1 and TRBJ2-3, the full variable domain reads KAGVTQTPRYLIKTRGQQVTLSCSPISGHRSVSWYQQTPGQGLQFLFEYFSETQRNKGNFPGRFSGRQFSNSRSEMNVSTLELGDSALYLCASSEGTGGDFRDTQYFGPGTRLTVL.

The rearrangement uses TRBV9 and TRBJ1-2; the D gene is possibly TRBD1 (5 bases). This CDR3 contains 13 residues. V dropped 3 bases and J dropped 8 bases, with 14 bases sitting between them. CDR1 and CDR2 from the germline V gene are SGDLS and YYNGEE. Here the CDR3 reads CASSGSRGEGYTF. In DNA form, the CDR3 reads TGTGCCAGCAGCGGAAGCCGGGGGGAAGGCTACACCTTC.

This clone was seen only once. J is TRBJ1-2 and V is TRBV5-4; no definite D call. The CDR3 is made up of 14 amino acids. The germline V and J ends were trimmed by 0 bases and 4 bases, with 10 bases remaining between them. Germline V gives CDR1 SGHNT, CDR2 YYREEE (reference sequence). The CDR3: CASSLAAGSYGYTF. DNA of the CDR3: TGTGCCAGCAGCTTGGCGGCAGGCAGCTATGGCTACACCTTC. Variable domain in full (rest from reference TRBV5-4 and TRBJ1-2): ETGVTQSPTHLIKTRGQQVTLRCSSQSGHNTVSWYQQALGQGPQFIFQYYREEENGRGNFPPRFSGLQFPNYSSELNVNALELDDSALYLCASSLAAGSYGYTFGSGTRLTVV.

The chain joins TRBV27 to TRBJ2-7, with a possible D match to TRBD1 (5 bases). This CDR3 has 15 residues. V lost 0 bases and J lost 2, with 11 bases in between. The germline CDR1 and CDR2 sequences are MNHEY and SMNVEV (reference sequence). CDR3 in DNA: TGTGCCAGCAGTTTATCCCTAAGCAGGGCCTACGAGCAGTACTTC. As protein: CASSLSLSRAYEQYF.

The chain has TRBV11-2 and TRBJ2-7; 7 bases map to TRBD1. The CDR3 has 14 amino acids. The germline CDR1 and CDR2 sequences are SGHAT and FQNNGV. J lost 2 bases, V lost 6 bases, and 7 bases had no gene match. In DNA form, the CDR3 reads TGTGCCAGCAGAACGATGACAGGGACCTACGAGCAGTACTTC. The encoded protein is CASRTMTGTYEQYF.

V usage is TRBV28 and J usage is TRBJ1-1; the match to TRBD1 covers 8 bases. V lost 5 bases and J lost 8; bases outside the gene matches: 10. The CDR3 runs to 14 residues. Germline CDR1 and CDR2: MDHEN and SYDVKM. The chain's CDR3 is CASSAGGGDPEAFF. In DNA form, the CDR3 reads TGTGCCAGCAGTGCAGGGGGCGGGGATCCGGAAGCTTTCTTT.

The genes are TRBV29-1 and TRBJ2-7; 9 positions match TRBD1. Germline CDR1 is SQVTM and CDR2 is ANQGSEA. Trimming cost V 7 bases and J 3 bases; bases outside gene matches: 7. The length of the CDR3 is 13 residues. This CDR3 is CSASGQGRYEQYF. The CDR3 bases are TGCAGCGCCTCCGGACAGGGGCGCTACGAGCAGTACTTC.

On this clone itself: The junction and the germline gene differ at one end; a read error may be behind it. V gene TRBV5-4 combines with J gene TRBJ2-2; 7 bases align to TRBD1. Germline CDR1 is SGHNT and CDR2 is YYREEE (reference sequence). The length of the CDR3 is 18 residues. CDR3 protein: CASSSRAKLGQNSGELFF. CDR3 nucleotides: TGTGCCAGCAGCTCCCGAGCGAAACTGGGACAGAACTCCGGGGAGCTGTTTTTT.

The gene calls are TRBV6-5 and TRBJ2-1; 8 positions agree with TRBD1. The CDR3 is 15 amino acids. Germline V gene lookup returns CDR1 MNHEY and CDR2 SVGAGI. V lost 3 bases to trimming and J lost 5 bases; unmatched junction nucleotides: 6. CDR3 coding DNA: TGTGCCAGCAGTTATATGACAGGGGCCCACAATGAGCAGTTCTTC. This translates into CASSYMTGAHNEQFF.

The rearrangement joins TRBV18 to TRBJ2-2; perhaps TRBD2 as D (6 bases). V lost 3 bases and J lost 1, with 12 bases in between. The CDR3 is 16 residues long. Germline assignment: CDR1 KGHSH and CDR2 LQKENI. CDR3 nucleotides: TGTGCCAGCTCACCCATTCTAGCGTTGAACACCGGGGAGCTGTTTTTT. It yields the protein CASSPILALNTGELFF.

V usage is TRBV27 and J usage is TRBJ2-1; D uncertain. V lost 1 base and J lost 6, with 31 bases in between. Per germline, CDR1 MNHEY and CDR2 SMNVEV (reference sequence). The CDR3 length is 21 residues. The CDR3 region has the DNA TGTGCCAGCAGTTTATTTTTAAAGTCTAGGGATGGAAGATGGACGAGCAATGAGCAGTTCTTC. Protein sequence: CASSLFLKSRDGRWTSNEQFF.

The chain couples TRBV29-1 to TRBJ2-7; TRBD1 aligns across 8 bases. V lost 6 bases to trimming and J lost 3 bases; unmatched junction nucleotides: 10. Germline V gene sequence: CDR1 SQVTM, CDR2 ANQGSEA. This CDR3 region has 14 residues. The CDR3 sequence: CSVWTLGQGYEQYF. The CDR3 DNA reads as TGCAGCGTATGGACCCTAGGACAGGGCTACGAGCAGTACTTC.

The chain joins TRBV5-1 to TRBJ2-7; 7 bases map to TRBD1. Germline V gene data show CDR1 as SGHRS and CDR2 as YFSETQ. After removal of 3 bases from V and 0 bases from J, the junction contained 9 bases not matched to a gene. The CDR3 is 16 amino acids. CDR3 region: CASSSGSGDSSYEQYF. CDR3 nucleotide sequence: TGCGCCAGCAGCTCGGGGTCAGGGGACAGCTCCTACGAGCAGTACTTC. Complete variable domain (other parts from reference TRBV5-1 and TRBJ2-7): KAGVTQTPRYLIKTRGQQVTLSCSPISGHRSVSWYQQTPGQGLQFLFEYFSETQRNKGNFPGRFSGRQFSNSRSEMNVSTLELGDSALYLCASSSGSGDSSYEQYFGPGTRLTVT.

V gene TRBV11-2 combines with J gene TRBJ2-1, with a weak D call TRBD2 (6 bases). The CDR3 is made up of 16 amino acids. Trimming cost V 5 bases and J 3 bases, with 17 bases left between them. CDR1 and CDR2 (germline): SGHAT, FQNNGV. The CDR3 is CASSPPPTRLYNEQFF. CDR3 bases: TGTGCCAGCAGCCCCCCCCCGACTAGGCTCTACAATGAGCAGTTCTTC.

The chain recombines TRBV7-3 with TRBJ2-1, with D perhaps TRBD2 (6 bases). Germline V gives CDR1 SGHTA, CDR2 FQGTGA. This CDR3 has 14 residues. V gave up 5 bases and J gave up 4 bases, with 12 bases separating them. The CDR3, as DNA: TGTGCCAGCAGCGTAGCGGTGGGGTACAATGAGCAGTTCTTC. Its protein product is CASSVAVGYNEQFF.

This sequence joins TRBV18 and TRBJ2-3, with 8 bases lining up with TRBD1. The CDR3 covers 14 residues. Per germline, CDR1 KGHSH and CDR2 LQKENI. V trimming: 6 bases; J trimming: 4 bases; junction bases outside the gene matches: 6. The CDR3 loop reads CASSGTGSADTQYF. The CDR3 DNA follows: TGTGCCAGCTCCGGGACAGGTTCCGCAGATACGCAGTATTTT.

The CDR3 is CASSLLGRVPDTQYF. CDR3 DNA: TGTGCCAGCAGCTTACTCGGCCGTGTCCCAGATACGCAGTATTTT. The chain uses TRBV7-2 and TRBJ2-3, with unresolved D. V shed 2 bases and J shed 4 bases, with 13 bases lying between them. CDR1 is SGHTA, CDR2 FQGNSA, per germline. This CDR3 has 15 residues.

V gene TRBV6-5 combines with J gene TRBJ2-5; a possible D gene is TRBD2 (6 bases). Trimming removed 5 bases from V and 5 bases from J, with 12 bases in between. The CDR3 has 13 residues. The germline gives CDR1 MNHEY, CDR2 SVGAGI. The CDR3 loop is CASSVGRRETQYF. CDR3 sequence (DNA): TGTGCCAGCAGTGTGGGGAGGAGGGAGACCCAGTACTTC.

The rearrangement uses TRBV6-4 and TRBJ2-2; D is ambiguous. Between the trimmed V and J ends, which lost 4 bases and 9 bases, there was a span of 12 bases. The germline CDR1 and CDR2 sequences are MRHNA and SNTAGT. The CDR3 runs to 13 residues. The CDR3 reads CASSVLPGRELFF. In DNA form, the CDR3 reads TGTGCCAGCAGTGTCTTACCCGGCAGGGAGCTGTTTTTT.

This chain joins TRBV5-1 and TRBJ2-3; D is perhaps TRBD2 (5 bases). The V end was cut by 4 bases, the J end by 10 bases, with 10 bases between. The CDR3 is 11 residues long. CDR1 is SGHRS and CDR2 is YFSETQ in the germline V gene. The CDR3 region is CASSAGGSQYF. CDR3 nucleotide sequence: TGCGCCAGCAGCGCGGGCGGCTCGCAGTATTTT.

The rearrangement joins TRBV6-5 to TRBJ2-7; D uncertain. CDR3 size: 13 residues. The ends were cut back, 7 bases at V and 3 bases at J, with 13 bases in the middle. Germline CDR1 and CDR2: MNHEY and SVGAGI. The CDR3 loop is CASNERAGYEQYF. In nucleotides, the CDR3 is TGTGCCAGCAATGAGCGAGCCGGCTACGAGCAGTACTTC.

This clone was observed a handful of times. The same CDR3 arises from other DNA sequences in this sample as well. The chain employs TRBV2 and TRBJ1-1; 9 nucleotides line up with TRBD1. Looked up from germline, CDR1 is SNHLY and CDR2 is FYNNEI. The CDR3 runs 14 residues. V shed 6 bases and J 3 bases; nucleotides not matched to a gene: 5. The CDR3 DNA is TGTGCCAGCAGCCCACAGGGGGCAGACACTGAAGCTTTCTTT. Protein product: CASSPQGADTEAFF.

The gene calls are TRBV27 and TRBJ1-1; tentative D call: TRBD1 (5 bases). The germline V gene encodes CDR1 MNHEY and CDR2 SMNVEV (reference sequence). Deletions cut 5 bases from V and 5 bases from J, with 30 bases between. The CDR3 runs to 19 residues. The DNA of the CDR3 is TGTGCCAGCAGTCCTTTTGGGGTGGGGGGTGGCGGATCGGGGACTGAAGCTTTCTTT. Its translation: CASSPFGVGGGGSGTEAFF.

The table lists this clone with a count of one. The gene calls are TRBV5-1 and TRBJ2-1; 10 nucleotides line up with TRBD1. Germline CDR1 reads SGHRS; CDR2 reads YFSETQ. The CDR3 consists of 14 residues. Trimming took 4 bases from V and 8 from J; bases not matched to a gene: 6. The CDR3 loop is CASSGTGVIDEQFF. The CDR3 DNA reads as TGCGCCAGCAGCGGGACAGGGGTTATCGATGAGCAGTTCTTC.

The chain has TRBV2 and TRBJ2-2, with 9 nucleotides matching TRBD2. Germline V gene data show CDR1 as SNHLY and CDR2 as FYNNEI. J lost 5 bases, V lost 6 bases, and 4 bases had no gene match. The CDR3 has 14 residues. The CDR3 is CASSGLARTGELFF. CDR3 bases: TGTGCCAGCAGCGGACTAGCGAGGACCGGGGAGCTGTTTTTT.